This paragraph covers one T cell receptor (beta chain) sequence. Its antigen is undetermined. These data are taken from a study of T cells in Graves' hyperthyroidism and ophthalmopathy. Study-wide results and limits: A model of 13 V-J features distinguished ophthalmopathy from stable hyperthyroidism. Among clonotypes expanded in thyroid above 0.001, most were also found in blood.

What was amplified from RNA transcripts were TCR beta CDR3 regions. During a first-round RT-PCR of the TCR CDR3, the HTBI primer set was used. TCRdb reprocessed the multiplex PCR reads with MiXCR, giving one entry per CDR3 protein. Counted here are 600,000 to 700,000 distinct CDR3 sequences, about 45% occurring once; the ten biggest clones make up 7% to 7.5%. Trimming left V 2 bases short and J 7 bases short, with 12 bases between. This CDR3 region has 15 residues. Germline V lookup: CDR1 MRHNA, CDR2 SNTAGT. The chain couples TRBV6-4 to TRBJ1-6, with D possibly TRBD1 on 6 matching bases. This clonotype originated in an adult man with Graves' disease, either hyperthyroidism or ophthalmopathy (not recorded which). Sequencing was carried out using peripheral blood or thyroid tissue (not recorded which). CDR3 bases: TGTGCCAGCAGTGACCGGGGGGGCGCGAATTCACCCCTCCACTTT. Translated: CASSDRGGANSPLHF.